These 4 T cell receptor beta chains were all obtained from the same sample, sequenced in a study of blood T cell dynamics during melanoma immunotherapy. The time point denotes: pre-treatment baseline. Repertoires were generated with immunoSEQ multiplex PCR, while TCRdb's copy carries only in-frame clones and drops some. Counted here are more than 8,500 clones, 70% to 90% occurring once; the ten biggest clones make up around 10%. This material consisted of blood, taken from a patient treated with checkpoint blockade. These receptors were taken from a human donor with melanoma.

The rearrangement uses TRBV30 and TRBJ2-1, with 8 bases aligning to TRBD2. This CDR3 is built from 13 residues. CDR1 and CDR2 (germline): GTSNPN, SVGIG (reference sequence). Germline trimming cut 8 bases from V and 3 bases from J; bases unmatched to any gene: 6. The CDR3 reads CARGAGGYNEQFF. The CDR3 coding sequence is TGTGCCCGAGGGGCGGGGGGCTACAATGAGCAGTTCTTC. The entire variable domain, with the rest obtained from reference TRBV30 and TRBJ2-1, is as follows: SQTIHQWPATLVQPVGSPLSLECTVEGTSNPNLYWYRQAAGRGLQLLFYSVGIGQISSEVPQNLSASRPQDRQFILSSKKLLLSDSGFYLCARGAGGYNEQFFGPGTRLTVL.

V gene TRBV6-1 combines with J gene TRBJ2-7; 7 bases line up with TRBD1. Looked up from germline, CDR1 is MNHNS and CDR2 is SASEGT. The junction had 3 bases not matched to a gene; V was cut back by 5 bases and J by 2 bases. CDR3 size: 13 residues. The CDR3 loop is CASSKDRAYEQYF. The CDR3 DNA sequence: TGTGCCAGCAGTAAAGACAGGGCCTACGAGCAGTACTTC.

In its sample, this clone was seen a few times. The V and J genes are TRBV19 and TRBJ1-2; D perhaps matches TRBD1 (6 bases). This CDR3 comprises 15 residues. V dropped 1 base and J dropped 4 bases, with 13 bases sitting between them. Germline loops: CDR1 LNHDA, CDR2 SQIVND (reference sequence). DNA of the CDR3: TGTGCCAGTAGTATAGCCCAGGGGACCCTCTATGGCTACACCTTC. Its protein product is CASSIAQGTLYGYTF.

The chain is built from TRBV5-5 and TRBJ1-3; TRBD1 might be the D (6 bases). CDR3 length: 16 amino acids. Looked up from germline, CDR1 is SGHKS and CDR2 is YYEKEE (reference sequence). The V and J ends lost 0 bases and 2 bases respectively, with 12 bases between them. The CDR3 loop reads CASSLGVQGTGNTIYF. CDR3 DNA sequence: TGTGCCAGCAGCTTGGGTGTTCAGGGGACTGGAAACACCATATATTTT.